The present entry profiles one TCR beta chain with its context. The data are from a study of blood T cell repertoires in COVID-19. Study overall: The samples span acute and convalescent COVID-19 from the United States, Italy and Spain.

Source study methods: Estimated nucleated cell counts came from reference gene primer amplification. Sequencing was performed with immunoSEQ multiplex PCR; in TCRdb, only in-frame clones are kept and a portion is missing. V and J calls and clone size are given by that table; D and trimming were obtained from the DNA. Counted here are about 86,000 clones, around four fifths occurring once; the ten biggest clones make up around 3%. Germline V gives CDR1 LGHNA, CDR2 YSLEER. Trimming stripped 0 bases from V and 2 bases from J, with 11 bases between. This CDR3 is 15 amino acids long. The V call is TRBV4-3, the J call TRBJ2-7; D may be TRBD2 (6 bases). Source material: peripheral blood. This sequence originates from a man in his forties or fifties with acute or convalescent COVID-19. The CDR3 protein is CASSQDPSATYEQYF. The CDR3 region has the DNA TGCGCCAGCAGCCAAGATCCTAGCGCGACCTACGAGCAGTACTTC.